The entry below gives a single TCR beta chain sequence along with its context. In the original workflow: The assay estimated nucleated cells by amplifying reference gene primers. The assay was immunoSEQ multiplex PCR, and TCRdb's table has in-frame clones only and misses some. The V and J calls and clone size come from that table; D and trimming were worked out from the DNA. Of tens of thousands of clones in the sample, approximately 90% were seen once. These data come from a study of blood T cell repertoires in COVID-19. On the study more broadly: Samples came from the United States, Italy and Spain, spanning acute and convalescent COVID-19. The analysed material was cDNA or gDNA that came from T cells, B-cell-depleted T cells, or PBMCs.

The receptor was isolated from a man younger than 40 with acute or convalescent COVID-19. The sample taken for sequencing was peripheral blood.

DNA for the CDR3: TGTGCCAGCAGTCGTGACAGGTCCTACAATGAGCAGTTCTTC. Its translation: CASSRDRSYNEQFF. V and J are TRBV6-6 and TRBJ2-1, with D tentatively TRBD1 (6 bases). The CDR3 has 14 amino acids. Germline V gene data show CDR1 as MNHNY and CDR2 as SVGAGI (reference sequence). Trimming cost V 5 bases and J 1 base, with 9 bases left between them.